These 29 T cell receptor beta chains share one sample of origin, sequenced in a study of a mutant IDH1 vaccine in newly diagnosed glioma. Time point of the sample: baseline, week 1 (first vaccination visit). Treatment in this sample: pre-vaccination baseline after standard-of-care therapy. Sequenced by immunoSEQ multiplex PCR; TCRdb stores in-frame clones only, minus some. The table lists more than 20,000 clones, roughly nine tenths of them singletons. The specimen comprised PBMCs, sampled from a glioma patient treated with radiotherapy, temozolomide or both. The receptors derive from a man aged 30-40 years with glioma.

The chain combines TRBV7-9 with TRBJ2-3, with TRBD2 identical over 10 bases. The CDR3 spans 16 residues. Losses at the gene ends were 2 bases for V and 5 bases for J; bases not matched to a gene: 7. Germline V gives CDR1 SEHNR, CDR2 FQNEAQ (reference sequence). The CDR3 region is CASSLSLAGAVDTQYF. As DNA, the CDR3 is TGTGCCAGCAGCTTATCCCTAGCGGGAGCTGTAGATACGCAGTATTTT.

The gene calls are TRBV5-8 and TRBJ2-1; D possibly uses TRBD1 or TRBD2 (5 bases each). In germline, CDR1 is SGHTS, CDR2 YDEGEE. Trimming cost V 7 bases and J 6 bases, with 17 bases left between them. This CDR3 region has 14 residues. Written as DNA, the CDR3 is TGTGCCAGCGGCCGTGGGGGAGAGTTCAATGAGCAGTTCTTC. Amino acids: CASGRGGEFNEQFF.

V and J are TRBV2 and TRBJ2-7; a weak D match, TRBD2 (6 bases). In germline, CDR1 is SNHLY, CDR2 FYNNEI. This CDR3 spans 13 amino acids. V dropped 8 bases and J dropped 0 bases, with 11 bases sitting between them. CDR3 sequence: CASGLARSYEQYF. CDR3 DNA: TGTGCCAGCGGCCTAGCGCGCTCCTACGAGCAGTACTTC.

V is TRBV29-1 and J is TRBJ2-7; tentative D call: TRBD1 (6 bases). The CDR3 is made up of 12 amino acids. Germline V gene lookup returns CDR1 SQVTM and CDR2 ANQGSEA. Trimming stripped 6 bases from V and 1 base from J, with 10 bases between. CDR3 residues: CSVQTGSYEQYF. DNA for the CDR3: TGCAGCGTACAGACAGGTTCCTACGAGCAGTACTTC.

This clone came up once. This rearrangement joins TRBV11-1 to TRBJ2-7, with no clear D. The CDR3 length is 12 residues. V lost 4 bases and J 3 bases, leaving 7 bases between the germline ends. CDR1 and CDR2 from the germline V gene are SGHAT and FQDESV (reference sequence). CDR3 in amino acids: CASSSLGYEQYF. The CDR3 DNA sequence: TGTGCCAGCAGCTCCTTAGGCTACGAGCAGTACTTC.

This rearrangement joins TRBV25-1 to TRBJ2-5; 9 nucleotides line up with TRBD2. The last part of the DNA fits TRBJ2-7 better; the J call may be wrong. The CDR3 extends over 16 amino acids. The germline V gene encodes CDR1 MGHDK and CDR2 SYGVNS. Here the CDR3 reads CASSETSGHLSYEQYF. The CDR3 DNA reads as TGTGCCAGCAGCGAGACTAGCGGCCACCTTTCCTACGAGCAGTACTTC.

The J gene is TRBJ1-1, the V gene TRBV18; D call uncertain. V lost 2 bases and J lost 0, with 13 bases in between. The CDR3 loop spans 16 amino acids. CDR1 and CDR2 from the germline V gene are KGHSH and LQKENI. CDR3 DNA sequence: TGTGCCAGCTCACCAGTCTTTCGGGGATTGAACACTGAAGCTTTCTTT. This translates into CASSPVFRGLNTEAFF.

The CDR3 here is CATSQGATGNTIYF. In DNA form, the CDR3 reads TGTGCCACCTCGCAGGGGGCAACTGGAAACACCATATATTTT. The rearrangement joins TRBV18 to TRBJ1-3; 8 bases map to TRBD1. The V segment lost 10 bases and the J segment 2 bases; nucleotides outside the gene matches: 7. The length of the CDR3 is 14 residues. CDR1 and CDR2 (germline): KGHSH, LQKENI.

Here the CDR3 reads CASSLFPPRDRPYEQYF. CDR3 coding DNA: TGTGCCAGCAGCCTATTTCCACCCCGGGACAGGCCCTACGAGCAGTACTTC. This chain uses TRBV7-9 with TRBJ2-5, with TRBD1 identical over 8 bases. The J call is uncertain, as TRBJ2-7 better fits the DNA end. Germline V gene lookup returns CDR1 SEHNR and CDR2 FQNEAQ (reference sequence). This CDR3 is 17 amino acids long.

This clone was picked up one time. This chain links TRBV6-6 with TRBJ2-7, with 11 nucleotides matching TRBD2. V trimming: 7 bases; J trimming: 6 bases; junction bases outside the gene matches: 11. This CDR3 spans 15 amino acids. Germline V lookup: CDR1 MNHNY, CDR2 SVGAGI (reference sequence). The CDR3 here is CASKLAGDPASEQYF. CDR3 in DNA: TGTGCCAGCAAACTAGCGGGAGATCCTGCTTCCGAGCAGTACTTC.

The table lists this clone with a few counts. The V and J genes are TRBV11-2 and TRBJ1-5, with D possibly TRBD1 on 6 matching bases. Between the trimmed V and J ends, which lost 5 bases and 6 bases, there was a span of 11 bases. The CDR3 length is 13 residues. Germline assignment: CDR1 SGHAT and CDR2 FQNNGV. CDR3 DNA sequence: TGTGCCAGCAGCCTCGGGACATCTCAGCCCCAGCATTTT. Translation: CASSLGTSQPQHF.

The chain joins TRBV30 to TRBJ2-7, with D uncertain. Trimming pared 2 bases from V and 0 bases from J, leaving 11 bases between. The CDR3 contains 14 residues. CDR1 is GTSNPN, CDR2 SVGIG, per germline (reference sequence). This chain's CDR3 is CAWSLPYFSYEQYF. CDR3 in DNA: TGTGCCTGGAGTTTGCCTTATTTCTCCTACGAGCAGTACTTC.

V gene TRBV30 combines with J gene TRBJ1-1; D gene uncertain. The CDR3 runs to 11 residues. CDR1 and CDR2 (germline): GTSNPN, SVGIG (reference sequence). The CDR3 nucleotides are TGTGCTGTTTCGGCGAACACTGAAGCTTTCTTT. Encoded protein: CAVSANTEAFF.

The genes are TRBV12-5 and TRBJ1-5; TRBD1 is a possible D gene (5 bases). V shed 6 bases and J shed 2 bases, with 8 bases lying between them. Germline CDR1 and CDR2: LGHNT and FRNRAP. This CDR3 is 13 amino acids long. The DNA for the CDR3 is TGTGCTAGTGGCCAGGGCCGCAATCAGCCCCAGCATTTT. Encoded protein: CASGQGRNQPQHF.

This chain uses TRBV2 with TRBJ1-6, with a tentative D call TRBD1 (5 bases). CDR3 length: 15 residues. The germline V gene encodes CDR1 SNHLY and CDR2 FYNNEI. The V gene lost 10 bases and the J gene lost 5 bases, with 18 bases spanning the gap. The chain's CDR3 is CATRPRGINNSPLHF. CDR3 sequence (DNA): TGTGCCACACGCCCGAGGGGAATTAATAATTCACCCCTCCACTTT.

The V gene is TRBV11-2, the J gene TRBJ1-4; no reliable D call. The V and J ends lost 3 bases and 5 bases respectively, with 10 bases between them. The CDR3 sequence is 14 residues long. Germline V gene lookup returns CDR1 SGHAT and CDR2 FQNNGV. For the CDR3, the DNA is TGTGCCAGCAGCTTTTCCCGCATGAATGAAAAACTGTTTTTT. Translating it yields CASSFSRMNEKLFF.

This chain links TRBV6-5 with TRBJ1-4, with D unclear. The CDR3 loop spans 13 amino acids. V dropped 2 bases and J dropped 8 bases, with 9 bases sitting between them. The germline CDR1 and CDR2 sequences are MNHEY and SVGAGI. The CDR3 sequence: CASSYDSSEKLFF. The CDR3 DNA reads as TGTGCCAGCAGTTACGACTCGTCCGAAAAACTGTTTTTT.

The V and J genes are TRBV4-1 and TRBJ2-7; D may be TRBD2 (7 bases). V was clipped by 1 base and J by 4 bases, with 11 bases between them. Germline CDR1 reads MGHRA; CDR2 reads YSYEKL. The CDR3 extends over 14 amino acids. DNA for the CDR3: TGCGCCAGCAGCCAAGGGGGGGGCCCTTACGAGCAGTACTTC. Amino acid sequence: CASSQGGGPYEQYF.

The rearrangement links TRBV19 to TRBJ1-3; unclear D gene. With 3 bases removed from V and 0 bases from J, the gap between germline ends came to 6 bases. This CDR3 has 14 residues. The germline CDR1 and CDR2 sequences are LNHDA and SQIVND (reference sequence). The CDR3: CASSIGFSGNTIYF. The CDR3 bases are TGTGCCAGTAGTATTGGGTTCTCTGGAAACACCATATATTTT. The variable domain in full, completed from reference TRBV19 and TRBJ1-3, reads DGGITQSPKYLFRKEGQNVTLSCEQNLNHDAMYWYRQDPGQGLRLIYYSQIVNDFQKGDIAEGYSVSREKKESFPLTVTSAQKNPTAFYLCASSIGFSGNTIYFGEGSWLTVV.

The chain couples TRBV7-9 to TRBJ2-7; D unresolved. CDR3 length: 14 residues. The V gene lost 7 bases and the J gene lost 0 bases, with 13 bases spanning the gap. The V gene's germline CDR1 is SEHNR and CDR2 FQNEAQ (reference sequence). The CDR3 DNA sequence: TGTGCCAGCATGGCTTGGTCCGACTCCTACGAGCAGTACTTC. This sequence encodes CASMAWSDSYEQYF.

V gene TRBV5-1 combines with J gene TRBJ1-1; a possible D gene is TRBD1 (6 bases). The CDR3 totals 14 residues. V lost 0 bases and J lost 4, with 10 bases in between. The germline CDR1 and CDR2 sequences are SGHRS and YFSETQ. The CDR3 nucleotides are TGCGCCAGCAGCTTGGACAGGGTGGCCACTGAAGCTTTCTTT. As protein: CASSLDRVATEAFF. Complete variable domain (other parts from reference TRBV5-1 and TRBJ1-1): KAGVTQTPRYLIKTRGQQVTLSCSPISGHRSVSWYQQTPGQGLQFLFEYFSETQRNKGNFPGRFSGRQFSNSRSEMNVSTLELGDSALYLCASSLDRVATEAFFGQGTRLTVV.

The rearrangement uses TRBV2 and TRBJ2-2, with 10 nucleotides matching TRBD2. CDR3 size: 16 residues. Germline V gives CDR1 SNHLY, CDR2 FYNNEI. Unmatched junction bases numbered 4, after V lost 6 bases and J lost 0 bases. The CDR3 region is CASSPTSGSNTGELFF. The DNA of the CDR3 is TGTGCCAGCAGCCCGACTAGCGGGTCGAACACCGGGGAGCTGTTTTTT.

This clone was detected a few times. J is TRBJ2-1 and V is TRBV6-5; D gene unclear. The germline V gene has CDR1 MNHEY and CDR2 SVGAGI. The CDR3 runs to 11 residues. The germline V and J ends were trimmed by 6 bases and 7 bases, with 7 bases remaining between them. The CDR3 coding sequence is TGTGCCAGCAGCCAGTTTAATGAGCAGTTCTTC. As protein: CASSQFNEQFF.

The chain links TRBV6-6 to TRBJ1-1; TRBD1 is a possible D gene (6 bases). The CDR3 is 12 amino acids. CDR1 is MNHNY and CDR2 is SVGAGI in the germline V gene (reference sequence). Trimming left V 4 bases short and J 11 bases short, with 14 bases between. The CDR3 nucleotides read TGTGCCAGCAGTTCGGACAGTCGCTTTGCTTTCTTT. Its translation: CASSSDSRFAFF.

V and J are TRBV4-1 and TRBJ1-1; the D gene is possibly TRBD1 (6 bases). The V end lost 4 bases, the J end lost 1 base, and 10 bases lay between the germline ends. The CDR3 is 14 residues long. The germline V gene encodes CDR1 MGHRA and CDR2 YSYEKL. The CDR3 here is CASSRDIRNTEAFF. For the CDR3, the DNA is TGCGCCAGCAGCCGGGACATCAGGAACACTGAAGCTTTCTTT.

Points on this clone: The sample carries other DNA sequences with the same CDR3. This sequence joins TRBV25-1 and TRBJ1-6; D call uncertain. The V gene lost 1 base and the J gene lost 7 bases, with 8 bases spanning the gap. Per germline, CDR1 MGHDK and CDR2 SYGVNS. This CDR3 has 14 amino acids. The CDR3 nucleotides read TGTGCCAGCAGTGAATTGTTGGGGAATTCACCCCTCCACTTT. Translation: CASSELLGNSPLHF.

The rearrangement uses TRBV6-1 and TRBJ1-5; 9 bases are shared with TRBD1. The germline CDR1 and CDR2 sequences are MNHNS and SASEGT. With 7 bases clipped from V and 6 bases from J, the junction kept 10 bases outside the gene matches. The CDR3 contains 15 residues. The CDR3 nucleotides read TGTGCCAGCATTCCCGGGACAGGGATTAGTCAGCCCCAGCATTTT. Amino acid sequence: CASIPGTGISQPQHF.

In this sample, this clone turned up a few times. V usage is TRBV6-5 and J usage is TRBJ1-2; the D gene is possibly TRBD1 (5 bases). Trimming took 5 bases from V and 6 from J, leaving 10 bases between them. This CDR3 spans 12 amino acids. Germline-derived CDR1 and CDR2 are MNHEY and SVGAGI. CDR3 nucleotides: TGTGCCAGCAGTCAAGGAGGGGATGGCTACACCTTC. Protein sequence: CASSQGGDGYTF.

This clone was detected only once. The rearrangement links TRBV4-2 to TRBJ2-1; D is possibly TRBD1 or TRBD2 (7 bases each). Germline CDR1 LGHNA, CDR2 YNFKEQ. Trimming took 0 bases from V and 0 from J, leaving 15 bases between them. The CDR3 runs to 18 residues. This CDR3 is CASSQERAGTASYNEQFF. Here the CDR3 DNA reads TGTGCCAGCAGCCAAGAGAGAGCGGGGACAGCCTCCTACAATGAGCAGTTCTTC.